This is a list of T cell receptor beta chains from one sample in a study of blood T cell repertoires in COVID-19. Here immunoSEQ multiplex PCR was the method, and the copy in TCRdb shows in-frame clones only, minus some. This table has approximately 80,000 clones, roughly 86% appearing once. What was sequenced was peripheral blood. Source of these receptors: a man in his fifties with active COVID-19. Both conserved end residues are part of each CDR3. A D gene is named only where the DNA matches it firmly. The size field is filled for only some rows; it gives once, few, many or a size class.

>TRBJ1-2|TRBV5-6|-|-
TGTGCCAGCAGCTTTCGTGGCAGCTTATCTAGAGGCTACACCTTC
CASSFRGSLSRGYTF
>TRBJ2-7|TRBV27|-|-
TGTGCCAGCAGGCCCTTTGGAGGCTCCTACGAGCAGTACTTC
CASRPFGGSYEQYF
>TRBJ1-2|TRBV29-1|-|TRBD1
TGCAGCGTTGAACGGGGCTTCATCGGGACAGGGGGAGGTGGTGGCTACACCTTC
CSVERGFIGTGGGGGYTF
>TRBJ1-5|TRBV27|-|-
TGTGCCAGCAGTTTACGACAGAATCAGCCCCAGCATTTT
CASSLRQNQPQHF
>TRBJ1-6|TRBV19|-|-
TGTGCCAGTAGTTCCTACAGGACCTTTGGTTCACCCCTCCACTTT
CASSSYRTFGSPLHF
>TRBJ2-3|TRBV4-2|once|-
TGTGCCAGCAGCCAAGCGGGACGGGGGGCGGGAGATACGCAGTATTTT
CASSQAGRGAGDTQYF
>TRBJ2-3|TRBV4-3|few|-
TGCGCCAGCAGCCAAGGGGGCGCCGCTAGCACAGATACGCAGTATTTT
CASSQGGAASTDTQYF
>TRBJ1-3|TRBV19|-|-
TGTGCCAGTAGCTGGCCTGGAAACACCATATATTTT
CASSWPGNTIYF
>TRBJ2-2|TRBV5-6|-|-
TGTGCCAGCAGCTCGCGACAGAAGAACACCGGGGAGCTGTTTTTT
CASSSRQKNTGELFF
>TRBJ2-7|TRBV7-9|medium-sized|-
TGTGCCAGCAGGTTACGGGAGTCCTCCTACGAGCAGTACTTC
CASRLRESSYEQYF
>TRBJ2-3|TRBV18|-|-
TGTGCCAGCTCACCACCGGAGGGCTTTAGCACAGATACGCAGTATTTT
CASSPPEGFSTDTQYF
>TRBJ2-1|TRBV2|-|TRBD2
TGTGCCAGCCGCCGACTAGCTCATGAGCAGTTCTTC
CASRRLAHEQFF
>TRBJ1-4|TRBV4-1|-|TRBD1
TGCGCCAGCAGCCTAAAGCGTGTTGGGACAGGGGACGAAAAACTGTTTTTT
CASSLKRVGTGDEKLFF
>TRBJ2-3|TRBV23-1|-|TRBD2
TGCGCCAGCAGTCCGACTAGCGGATGCACAGATACGCAGTATTTT
CASSPTSGCTDTQYF
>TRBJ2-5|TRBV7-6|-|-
TGTGCCAGCAGCTTAGGAGGAGGTAGTGGGGAGACCCAGTACTTC
CASSLGGGSGETQYF
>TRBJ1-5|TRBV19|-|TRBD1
TGTGCCAGTAGTAATCCGGGACAGGGGGAGAGCAATCAGCCCCAGCATTTT
CASSNPGQGESNQPQHF
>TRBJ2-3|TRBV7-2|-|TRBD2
TGTGCCAGCAGCTTAGGAGCGGGCGGGGGTAGCACAGATACGCAGTATTTT
CASSLGAGGGSTDTQYF
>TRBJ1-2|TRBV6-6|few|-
TGTGCCAGCTATAGCAACAGGGCCCTCGGGGGCTACACCTTC
CASYSNRALGGYTF
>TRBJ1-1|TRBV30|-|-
TGTGCCTGGAGTAGGCAGGAGGACACTGAAGCTTTCTTT
CAWSRQEDTEAFF
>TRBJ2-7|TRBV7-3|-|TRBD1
TGTGCCAGCAGCTTAAGAGGGGGACAGAGCTCCTACGAGCAGTACTTC
CASSLRGGQSSYEQYF
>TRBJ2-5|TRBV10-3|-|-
TGTGCCATCGGGCCAGGGGAGCGGGAGACCCAGTACTTC
CAIGPGERETQYF
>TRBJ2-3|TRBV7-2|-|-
TGTGCCAGCAGCTTAGGGGCAGGGGAGCAGACGCAGTATTTT
CASSLGAGEQTQYF
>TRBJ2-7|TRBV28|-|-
TGTGCCAGCAGTTTCTACCACCGGCAGTACTTC
CASSFYHRQYF
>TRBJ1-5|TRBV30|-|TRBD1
TGTGCCTGGAGTACCCGGACAGGGAATTACCAGCCCCAGCATTTT
CAWSTRTGNYQPQHF
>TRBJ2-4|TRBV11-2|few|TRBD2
TGTGCCAGCAGCTCCGGACTAGCGGGTGGGGAGGTAGCCAAAAACATTCAGTACTTC
CASSSGLAGGEVAKNIQYF
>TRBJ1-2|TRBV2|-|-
TGTGCCAGCAGTGAAAGAGAACAGGTTGATGGCTACACCTTC
CASSEREQVDGYTF
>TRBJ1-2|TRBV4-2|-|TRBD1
TGTGCCAGCAGCCAATCCTTCCGGGACAGCGTTAACTATGGCTACACCTTC
CASSQSFRDSVNYGYTF
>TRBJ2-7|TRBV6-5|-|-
TGTGCCAGCAGTTTAGCGGTCTCCTACGAGCAGTACTTC
CASSLAVSYEQYF
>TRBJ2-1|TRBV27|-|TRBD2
TGTGCCAGCAGTGGATCTAGCGGGGGTTCCTACAATGAGCAGTTCTTC
CASSGSSGGSYNEQFF
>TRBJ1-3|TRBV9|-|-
TGTGCCAGCAGCGTATTGGCTCAGGTTTCTGGAAACACCATATATTTT
CASSVLAQVSGNTIYF
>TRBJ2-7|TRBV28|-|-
TGTGCCAGCAGTCTGGGGAGCGTTGAGCAGTACTTC
CASSLGSVEQYF
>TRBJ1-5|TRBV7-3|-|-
TGTGCCAGCAGCTTAACGCCAGGGATTGGGCAGCCCCAGCATTTT
CASSLTPGIGQPQHF
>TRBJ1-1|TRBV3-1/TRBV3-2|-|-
TGTGCCAGCAGTCGGGCTACAGGGAACACTGAAGCTTTCTTT
CASSRATGNTEAFF
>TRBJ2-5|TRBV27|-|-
TGTGCCAGCAGTGCCTTTCTTGACTTCCAAGAGACCCAGTACTTC
CASSAFLDFQETQYF
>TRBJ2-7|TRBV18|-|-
TGTGCCAGCTCACCCACCCTGTACTCAGGGTCCGCTACCTACGAGCAGTACTTC
CASSPTLYSGSATYEQYF
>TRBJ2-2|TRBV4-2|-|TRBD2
TGTGCCAGCAGCCTCGGGACTAGCGGTTCCGGGGAGCTGTTTTTT
CASSLGTSGSGELFF
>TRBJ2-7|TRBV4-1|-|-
TGCGCCAGCAGCCTCGGACCGGGGGGCCTTTACGAGCAGTACTTC
CASSLGPGGLYEQYF
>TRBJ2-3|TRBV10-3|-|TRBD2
TGTGCCATCAAGGGTGAGCGGGAGAGCACAGATACGCAGTATTTT
CAIKGERESTDTQYF
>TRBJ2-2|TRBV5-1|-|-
TGCGCCAGCAGCTTGGTGGGGGGTGACACCGGGGAGCTGTTTTTT
CASSLVGGDTGELFF
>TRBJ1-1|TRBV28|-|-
TGTGCCAGCAGTTTTCCCGGGGGAGGGAACACTGAAGCTTTCTTT
CASSFPGGGNTEAFF
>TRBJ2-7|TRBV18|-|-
TGTGCCAGCTCACCACCACTAGGCGGGCTGCTCTACGAGCAGTACTTC
CASSPPLGGLLYEQYF
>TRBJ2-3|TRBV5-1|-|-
TGCGCCAGCAGCTTGATTCCGGGGGAAGCAGATACGCAGTATTTT
CASSLIPGEADTQYF
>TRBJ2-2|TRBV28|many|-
TGTGCCAGCAGTTTAAGTACGGAGGTGAACACCGGGGAGCTGTTTTTT
CASSLSTEVNTGELFF
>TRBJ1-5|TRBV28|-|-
TGTGCCAGCAGTTCGGGCCAGGACTGGCAGCCCCAGCATTTT
CASSSGQDWQPQHF
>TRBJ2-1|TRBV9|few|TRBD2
TGTGCCAGCAGCGGAACTAGCGGGAGTCTAAACAATGAGCAGTTCTTC
CASSGTSGSLNNEQFF
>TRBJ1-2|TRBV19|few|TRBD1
TGTGCCAGTCTGCCCCGGGACAGAGCTAACTATGGCTACACCTTC
CASLPRDRANYGYTF
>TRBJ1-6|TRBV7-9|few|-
TGTGCCAGCAGCTCCCCCGGTCCCAATTCACCCCTCCACTTT
CASSSPGPNSPLHF
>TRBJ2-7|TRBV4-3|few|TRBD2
TGCGCCAGCAGCCCCCAATTGGGACTAGCGGGCTACTTGATCGGCTACGAGCAGTACTTC
CASSPQLGLAGYLIGYEQYF
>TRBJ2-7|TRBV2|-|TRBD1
TGTGCCAGCAGGGACAGGGGATACGAGCAGTACTTC
CASRDRGYEQYF